A single sample gave rise to the 7 T cell receptor beta chains below, sequenced in a study of blood T cells in healthy people across ages. A second about 6 to 12 cycle PCR used barcoded and J-beta primers. From the 5' RACE reads, TCRdb called clonotypes with MiXCR, one entry per CDR3 protein. The sample has hundreds of thousands of distinct CDR3 sequences, around 20% seen once. The sample taken for sequencing was blood. These TCRs come from a man aged 70-80 years in good health.

This clonotype was seen a few times. The chain is built from TRBV20-1 and TRBJ2-5, with TRBD2 matching 8 bases. Germline V gene lookup returns CDR1 DFQATT and CDR2 SNEGSKA (reference sequence). With V trimmed by 6 bases and J by 5 bases, 8 bases remained unmatched. The CDR3 contains 13 residues. The CDR3 sequence: CSASREVKETQYF. CDR3 coding DNA: TGCAGTGCCTCGCGGGAGGTGAAGGAGACCCAGTACTTC.

With regard to this clonotype: An end of the junction differs from the germline gene, which may be a read error. The chain has TRBV29-1 and TRBJ2-5; TRBD2 matches at 7 bases. CDR1 SQVTM and CDR2 ANQGSEA come from the germline V gene. CDR3 length: 12 residues. Here the CDR3 DNA reads TGCAGCGTCGCGGGAGTTGGGGAGACCCCGTACTTC. Amino acid sequence: CSVAGVGETPYF.

To note about this clonotype: No conserved phenylalanine or tryptophan is present at the end of the CDR3, so a read error is the likely explanation. The rearrangement links TRBV4-3 to TRBJ2-7, with TRBD2 identical over 14 bases. The germline V gene encodes CDR1 LGHNA and CDR2 YSLEER. The CDR3 covers 18 residues. Germline trimming cut 0 bases from V and 3 bases from J; bases unmatched to any gene: 7. CDR3 region: CASSQDVMGLAGVYEQYL. The CDR3 DNA sequence: TGCGCCAGCAGCCAAGATGTGATGGGACTAGCGGGAGTCTACGAGCAGTACTTG.

As for this clonotype: Compared with germline, one end of the junction differs, possibly owing to a read error. This chain joins TRBV10-3 and TRBJ1-2; D perhaps matches TRBD1 (5 bases). CDR1 and CDR2 from the germline V gene are ENHRY and SYGVKD. This CDR3 contains 14 residues. In DNA, the CDR3 is TGTGCCATCGGTGACAGCAACAATAACTATGGCTACACCTTC. Encoded protein: CAIGDSNNNYGYTF.

This clonotype was counted between two and nine times. V gene TRBV6-6 combines with J gene TRBJ1-2; D gene ambiguous. Between the trimmed V and J ends, which lost 0 bases and 1 base, there was a span of 3 bases. Germline V gene lookup returns CDR1 MNHNY and CDR2 SVGAGI (reference sequence). This CDR3 has 13 residues. CDR3 sequence (DNA): TGTGCCAGCAGTTACTCCCTTAACTATGGCTACACCTTC. Encoded protein: CASSYSLNYGYTF.

CDR3 in DNA: TGCGCCAGCAGCCCAGGGGGCTCCTTCTCCTACGAGCAGTACTTC. This translates into CASSPGGSFSYEQYF. V usage is TRBV4-3 and J usage is TRBJ2-5, with 8 bases aligning to TRBD1. The J call is doubtful: the DNA matches TRBJ2-7 better. The CDR3 consists of 15 residues. Germline V gene data show CDR1 as LGHNA and CDR2 as YSLEER.

The chain combines TRBV6-2 or TRBV6-3 with TRBJ1-1, with TRBD1 matching over 9 bases. Trimming cost V 6 bases and J 2 bases; bases outside gene matches: 13. Germline-derived CDR1 and CDR2 are MNHEY and SVGEGT. This CDR3 comprises 17 residues. CDR3 amino acids: CASSPHRGRERNTEAFF. The CDR3 nucleotides read TGTGCCAGCAGCCCGCACAGGGGGCGCGAACGAAACACTGAAGCTTTCTTT.